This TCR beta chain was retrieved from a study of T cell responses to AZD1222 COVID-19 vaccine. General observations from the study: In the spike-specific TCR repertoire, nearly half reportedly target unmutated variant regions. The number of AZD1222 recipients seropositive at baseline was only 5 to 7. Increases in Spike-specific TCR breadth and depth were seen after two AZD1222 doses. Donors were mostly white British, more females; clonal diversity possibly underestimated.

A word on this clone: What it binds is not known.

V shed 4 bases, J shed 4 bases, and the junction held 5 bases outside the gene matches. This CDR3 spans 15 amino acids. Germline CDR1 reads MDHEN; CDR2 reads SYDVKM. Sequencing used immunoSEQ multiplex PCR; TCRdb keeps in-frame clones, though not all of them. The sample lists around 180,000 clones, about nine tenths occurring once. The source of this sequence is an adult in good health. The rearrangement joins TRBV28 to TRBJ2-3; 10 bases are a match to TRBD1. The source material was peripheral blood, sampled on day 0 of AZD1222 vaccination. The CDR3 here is CASSSPGQGSDTQYF. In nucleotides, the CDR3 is TGTGCCAGCAGTTCTCCGGGACAGGGGTCAGATACGCAGTATTTT.